One sample yielded the 31 T cell receptor beta chains listed below, sequenced in a study of OX40 agonist ivuxolimab in advanced cancers. Generated by immunoSEQ multiplex PCR, the TCRdb table keeps only in-frame clones and is missing some. The table includes tens of thousands of clones, about 80% detected once. Sample: CD4+ or CD8+ T cells sorted from blood, taken in a trial of the OX40 agonist ivuxolimab. All receptors come from an adult with an advanced solid tumor such as melanoma, head and neck, liver or kidney cancer.

This chain connects TRBV6-5 to TRBJ2-3; the match to TRBD2 covers 8 bases. Germline-derived CDR1 and CDR2 are MNHEY and SVGAGI. The CDR3 consists of 13 residues. V dropped 8 bases and J dropped 3; count of bases not matched to a gene: 4. The CDR3 region has the DNA TGTGCCAGCTTTCGGGGGGGGACAGATACGCAGTATTTT. Its protein is CASFRGGTDTQYF.

The chain joins TRBV2 to TRBJ2-6; tentative D call: TRBD1 (6 bases). The V gene lost 5 bases and the J gene lost 2 bases, with 10 bases spanning the gap. The CDR3 loop spans 15 amino acids. Germline V CDR1 and CDR2: SNHLY, FYNNEI. CDR3 protein: CASSLRDTGANVLTF. CDR3 bases: TGTGCCAGCAGTCTCCGGGACACTGGGGCCAACGTCCTGACTTTC.

The V and J genes are TRBV7-6 and TRBJ2-3; unclear D gene. Trimming took 2 bases from V and 2 from J, leaving 5 bases between them. The germline CDR1 and CDR2 sequences are SGHVS and FNYEAQ. This CDR3 is 13 amino acids long. The CDR3, as DNA: TGTGCCAGCAGCTTAAACCCCACAGATACGCAGTATTTT. Translated, it gives CASSLNPTDTQYF.

This clone appeared a single time. This sequence joins TRBV5-1 and TRBJ2-1, with D unclear. Germline CDR1 SGHRS, CDR2 YFSETQ. CDR3 length: 11 residues. Between the trimmed V and J ends, which lost 5 bases and 7 bases, there was a span of 7 bases. CDR3 DNA: TGCGCCAGCAGAGGCCCGAATGAGCAGTTCTTC. Residues: CASRGPNEQFF.

The chain carries TRBV4-1 and TRBJ1-6, with D possibly TRBD1 on 6 matching bases. The CDR3 loop spans 15 amino acids. CDR1 and CDR2 from the germline V gene are MGHRA and YSYEKL. V shed 0 bases and J shed 9 bases, with 12 bases lying between them. The DNA of the CDR3 is TGCGCCAGCAGCCAAGAAGGGGGAAGGGGTTCACCCCTCCACTTT. This translates into CASSQEGGRGSPLHF.

The chain carries TRBV4-2 and TRBJ1-2, with 9 bases lining up with TRBD1. Trimming cost V 3 bases and J 8 bases; bases outside gene matches: 10. CDR3 length: 15 residues. The germline gives CDR1 LGHNA, CDR2 YNFKEQ. CDR3 region: CASSHPSGTGNGYTF. CDR3 bases: TGTGCCAGCAGCCACCCCTCCGGGACAGGGAACGGCTACACCTTC.

V and J are TRBV5-6 and TRBJ2-2, with 11 bases lining up with TRBD2. Germline assignment: CDR1 SGHDT and CDR2 YYEEEE. The CDR3 spans 17 residues. V shed 4 bases and J 5 bases; nucleotides not matched to a gene: 10. The CDR3 loop reads CASSLLGRTSGTGELFF. CDR3 sequence (DNA): TGTGCCAGCAGCCTCCTCGGTAGGACTAGCGGGACCGGGGAGCTGTTTTTT.

The J gene is TRBJ1-2, the V gene TRBV7-9; a possible D gene is TRBD1 (6 bases). Trimming removed 1 base from V and 3 bases from J, with 9 bases in between. Germline CDR1 reads SEHNR; CDR2 reads FQNEAQ (reference sequence). CDR3 length: 14 residues. CDR3 loop: CASSLGDTYYGYTF. The CDR3 DNA follows: TGTGCCAGCAGCTTAGGGGACACATACTATGGCTACACCTTC.

V and J are TRBV11-2 and TRBJ2-7; 8 bases match TRBD1. Germline V lookup: CDR1 SGHAT, CDR2 FQNNGV. The length of the CDR3 is 18 residues. The trim removed 5 bases at V and 3 bases at J, leaving 18 bases unmatched. This CDR3 reads CASSPVGQGLRSYYEQYF. The CDR3 DNA sequence: TGTGCCAGCAGCCCAGTAGGACAGGGCCTTCGGTCTTACTACGAGCAGTACTTC.

This chain links TRBV15 with TRBJ2-7; 7 bases line up with TRBD1. CDR3 length: 13 residues. Germline CDR1 and CDR2: LNHNV and YYDKDF (reference sequence). The V gene end was trimmed by 8 bases and the J gene end by 0 bases; junction bases not matched to a gene: 4. The CDR3 is CATQDRSSYEQYF. As DNA, the CDR3 is TGTGCCACCCAGGACAGGAGCTCCTACGAGCAGTACTTC.

The V call is TRBV2, the J call TRBJ2-1, with D tentatively TRBD1 or TRBD2 (5 bases each). This CDR3 is 10 amino acids long. From germline, CDR1 is SNHLY and CDR2 FYNNEI. V gave up 6 bases and J gave up 10 bases, with 7 bases separating them. CDR3 region: CASRGREQFF. The CDR3 DNA follows: TGTGCCAGCAGGGGACGGGAGCAGTTCTTC.

This chain joins TRBV7-6 and TRBJ1-3; D call uncertain. Germline V gene lookup returns CDR1 SGHVS and CDR2 FNYEAQ. CDR3 length: 16 amino acids. Trimming cost V 1 base and J 4 bases, with 14 bases left between them. This chain's CDR3 is CASSLEAGVAGNTIYF. As DNA, the CDR3 is TGTGCCAGCAGCTTAGAGGCCGGGGTTGCAGGAAACACCATATATTTT.

The V gene is TRBV30, the J gene TRBJ2-7, with 8 bases matching TRBD1. Per the germline V gene, CDR1 is GTSNPN and CDR2 is SVGIG (reference sequence). The CDR3 has 13 residues. V was clipped by 2 bases and J by 3 bases; unmatched bases: 3. Here the CDR3 reads CAWSTGTGYEQYF. The CDR3, as DNA: TGTGCCTGGAGTACCGGGACAGGCTACGAGCAGTACTTC.

J is TRBJ2-7 and V is TRBV5-1; TRBD1 or TRBD2 may be the D gene (6 bases each). In germline, CDR1 is SGHRS, CDR2 YFSETQ. This CDR3 has 13 residues. Trimming left V 0 bases short and J 6 bases short, with 10 bases between. CDR3 region: CASSLGGAGEQYF. CDR3 in DNA: TGCGCCAGCAGCTTGGGGGGGGCCGGCGAGCAGTACTTC.

In its sample, this clone was seen a few times. The V gene is TRBV19, the J gene TRBJ1-1; 11 bases are a match to TRBD1. The CDR3 has 17 amino acids. Trimming removed 6 bases from V and 6 bases from J; junction bases left unmatched: 15. Germline CDR1 is LNHDA and CDR2 is SQIVND (reference sequence). CDR3 sequence: CASRPGQGAPWGAEAFF. Here the CDR3 DNA reads TGTGCCAGTAGGCCTGGACAGGGGGCCCCCTGGGGGGCTGAAGCTTTCTTT.

CDR3 protein: CASRADRAGNTEAFF. The CDR3 DNA is TGTGCCAGCAGAGCGGACAGGGCGGGAAACACTGAAGCTTTCTTT. This sequence joins TRBV6-5 and TRBJ1-1; 8 bases agree with TRBD1. This CDR3 is built from 15 residues. Germline V lookup: CDR1 MNHEY, CDR2 SVGAGI. The junction had 8 bases not matched to a gene; V was cut back by 6 bases and J by 2 bases.

By share, this clone ranks as medium-sized. At one of its ends the junction is not consistent with the germline gene, which may arise from a read error. The chain recombines TRBV7-7 with TRBJ2-2; D call uncertain. The CDR3 sequence is 14 residues long. Germline V gives CDR1 SSHAT, CDR2 FNYEAQ (reference sequence). This CDR3 reads CASSLVPYTGELFF. The CDR3 DNA is TGTGCTAGCAGCTTAGTCCCGTACACCGGGGAGCTGTTTTTT.

The chain carries TRBV4-3 and TRBJ1-6; D is ambiguous. In germline, CDR1 is LGHNA, CDR2 YSLEER. The CDR3 spans 12 residues. Trimming stripped 2 bases from V and 7 bases from J, with 3 bases between. The CDR3 bases are TGCGCCAGCAGCCAATCAAATTCACCCCTCCACTTT. This codes for CASSQSNSPLHF.

The chain is built from TRBV27 and TRBJ2-7; the match to TRBD1 covers 8 bases. Losses at the gene ends were 6 bases for V and 5 bases for J; bases not matched to a gene: 6. The CDR3 is made up of 13 amino acids. Per germline, CDR1 MNHEY and CDR2 SMNVEV (reference sequence). The CDR3: CASRFRGRNEQYF. CDR3 sequence (DNA): TGTGCCAGCAGATTCAGGGGGCGTAACGAGCAGTACTTC.

The chain joins TRBV9 to TRBJ2-1; perhaps TRBD1 as D (5 bases). V was pared by 6 bases and J by 1 base, with 14 bases between. This CDR3 comprises 15 residues. CDR1 and CDR2 (germline): SGDLS, YYNGEE. The CDR3: CASTTGRGSYNEQFF. In DNA form, the CDR3 reads TGTGCCAGCACCACAGGAAGGGGATCCTACAATGAGCAGTTCTTC. The whole variable domain, filled in from reference TRBV9 and TRBJ2-1, reads DSGVTQTPKHLITATGQRVTLRCSPRSGDLSVYWYQQSLDQGLQFLIQYYNGEERAKGNILERFSAQQFPDLHSELNLSSLELGDSALYFCASTTGRGSYNEQFFGPGTRLTVL.

The V call is TRBV2, the J call TRBJ1-2; TRBD1 is a possible D gene (5 bases). Per germline, CDR1 SNHLY and CDR2 FYNNEI. V shed 9 bases and J shed 3 bases, with 11 bases lying between them. This CDR3 contains 12 residues. The CDR3 DNA is TGTGCCAGTCAGAGGGACGACTATGGCTACACCTTC. It yields the protein CASQRDDYGYTF.

V and J are TRBV2 and TRBJ1-1; D perhaps matches TRBD1 (6 bases). CDR3 length: 13 residues. Trimming removed 7 bases from V and 9 bases from J, with 18 bases in between. CDR1 is SNHLY, CDR2 FYNNEI, per germline. CDR3 protein: CASTHRLGGQAFF. The CDR3 DNA sequence: TGTGCCAGCACTCACCGACTGGGGGGGCAAGCTTTCTTT.

This chain uses TRBV10-3 with TRBJ2-2, with 7 bases lining up with TRBD1. CDR1 and CDR2 from the germline V gene are ENHRY and SYGVKD. J gave up 2 bases and V 6 bases, and 3 bases lay outside the gene matches. This CDR3 has 14 residues. The CDR3 loop is CAIRTGPNTGELFF. The CDR3 nucleotides are TGTGCCATCAGGACAGGGCCCAACACCGGGGAGCTGTTTTTT.

The chain joins TRBV18 to TRBJ2-7, with 8 nucleotides matching TRBD1. V dropped 3 bases and J dropped 4; count of bases not matched to a gene: 11. The CDR3 has 16 residues. Germline V gene sequence: CDR1 KGHSH, CDR2 LQKENI. CDR3 sequence reads: CASSPRTGKARYEQYF. DNA of the CDR3: TGTGCCAGCTCACCCAGGACAGGGAAAGCGCGATACGAGCAGTACTTC.

The chain recombines TRBV13 with TRBJ1-1; D possibly corresponds to TRBD1 (5 bases). V was shortened by 1 base and J by 2 bases, with 11 bases between the two germline ends. Germline loops: CDR1 PRHDT, CDR2 FYEKMQ (reference sequence). The CDR3 spans 15 residues. This CDR3 is CASSLAGTGNTEAFF. The CDR3 DNA follows: TGTGCCAGCAGCTTAGCCGGGACGGGTAACACTGAAGCTTTCTTT.

The V call is TRBV4-2, the J call TRBJ2-7; no definite D call. The CDR3 is made up of 13 amino acids. The germline CDR1 and CDR2 sequences are LGHNA and YNFKEQ. The V gene lost 0 bases and the J gene lost 3 bases, with 6 bases spanning the gap. The CDR3 nucleotides read TGTGCCAGCAGCCAAGAATCAGGCTACGAGCAGTACTTC. Translated: CASSQESGYEQYF.

The rearrangement links TRBV9 to TRBJ1-1; 7 bases map to TRBD1. V trimming: 0 bases; J trimming: 4 bases; junction bases outside the gene matches: 0. Per germline, CDR1 SGDLS and CDR2 YYNGEE. The CDR3 consists of 13 residues. The CDR3 region has the DNA TGTGCCAGCAGCGTAGGGACAGGCACTGAAGCTTTCTTT. Its protein is CASSVGTGTEAFF.

This clone was found once. The gene calls are TRBV9 and TRBJ2-3; D may be TRBD2 (5 bases). Germline assignment: CDR1 SGDLS and CDR2 YYNGEE. This CDR3 spans 12 amino acids. V lost 4 bases to trimming and J lost 5 bases, with 8 bases between them. In DNA, the CDR3 is TGTGCCAGCAGCCCAGAGGGAGATACGCAGTATTTT. It yields the protein CASSPEGDTQYF.

This clone was detected once. The rearrangement joins TRBV11-2 to TRBJ1-5; 8 bases align to TRBD1. CDR1 and CDR2 (germline): SGHAT, FQNNGV. CDR3 size: 17 residues. Unmatched junction bases numbered 7, after V lost 1 base and J lost 2 bases. The CDR3 region is CASSLGGQGAGNQPQHF. CDR3 nucleotide sequence: TGTGCCAGCAGCTTAGGTGGGCAGGGGGCCGGCAATCAGCCCCAGCATTTT.

V usage is TRBV27 and J usage is TRBJ2-1, with D perhaps being TRBD1 or TRBD2 (5 bases each). The germline V gene has CDR1 MNHEY and CDR2 SMNVEV (reference sequence). V gave up 5 bases and J gave up 5 bases, with 13 bases separating them. The CDR3 is 14 residues long. CDR3 protein: CASSLRDGHNEQFF. The CDR3, as DNA: TGTGCCAGCAGTCTTAGGGACGGCCACAATGAGCAGTTCTTC.

The chain is built from TRBV18 and TRBJ2-5; TRBD2 agrees at 12 bases. Germline V CDR1 and CDR2: KGHSH, LQKENI. There are 16 residues in the CDR3. J lost 3 bases, V lost 2 bases, and 4 bases had no gene match. This CDR3 is CASSPRTSGAKETQYF. CDR3 nucleotides: TGTGCCAGCTCACCAAGGACTAGCGGGGCCAAAGAGACCCAGTACTTC.